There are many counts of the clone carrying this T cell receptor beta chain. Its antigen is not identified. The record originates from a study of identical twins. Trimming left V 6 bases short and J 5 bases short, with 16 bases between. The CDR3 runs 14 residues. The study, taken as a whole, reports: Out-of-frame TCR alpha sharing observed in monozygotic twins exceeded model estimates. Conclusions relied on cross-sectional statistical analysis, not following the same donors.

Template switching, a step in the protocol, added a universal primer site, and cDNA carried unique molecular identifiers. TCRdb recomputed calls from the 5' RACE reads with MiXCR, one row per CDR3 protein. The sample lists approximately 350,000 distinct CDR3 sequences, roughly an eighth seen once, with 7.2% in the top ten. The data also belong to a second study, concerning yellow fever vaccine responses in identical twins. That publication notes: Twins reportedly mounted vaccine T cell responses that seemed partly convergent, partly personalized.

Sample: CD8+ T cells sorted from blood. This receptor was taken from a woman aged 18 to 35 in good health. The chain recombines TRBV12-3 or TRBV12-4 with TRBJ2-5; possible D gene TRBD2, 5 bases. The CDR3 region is CASSQARARETQYF. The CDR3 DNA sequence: TGTGCCAGCAGCCAGGCGAGGGCGCGGGAGACCCAGTACTTC.